A selection of T cell receptor beta chains follows, all from one sample in a study of blood T cell repertoires in COVID-19. Libraries were prepared by immunoSEQ multiplex PCR; TCRdb keeps only in-frame clonotypes and omits some of them. The sample holds more than 65,000 clones, around 80% seen once. The sequenced material came from peripheral blood. The receptors here all came from a human donor in a cohort sampled during active COVID-19. CDR3s include the opening cysteine and the closing phenylalanine or tryptophan. D genes are given only for firm matches. Some rows have no size entry. The others give once, few or many, or a class for an expanded clone.

v_gene: TRBV11-3
abundance: .
len: 16
d_gene: TRBD2
j_gene: TRBJ2-7
CDR3nt: TGTGCCAGCAGCTTAGCGGGGCGGGGGGCAAACTACGAGCAGTACTTC
CDR3aa: CASSLAGRGANYEQYF

v_gene: TRBV30
abundance: .
len: 15
d_gene: TRBD2
j_gene: TRBJ2-7
CDR3nt: TGTGCCTGGAGTGTCCCCCCGGGACTAGGATTCGAGCAGTACTTC
CDR3aa: CAWSVPPGLGFEQYF

v_gene: TRBV19
abundance: .
len: 13
d_gene: .
j_gene: TRBJ1-1
CDR3nt: TGTGCCAGTAGTATGGGGGGTACGGGTGAAGCTTTCTTT
CDR3aa: CASSMGGTGEAFF

v_gene: TRBV6-5
abundance: few
len: 12
d_gene: .
j_gene: TRBJ1-5
CDR3nt: TGTGCCAGCAGCTCCGGCAATCAGCCCCAGCATTTT
CDR3aa: CASSSGNQPQHF

v_gene: TRBV7-8
abundance: .
len: 13
d_gene: .
j_gene: TRBJ1-5
CDR3nt: TGTGCCAGCAGCCCCGGGGGCAATCAGCCCCAGCATTTT
CDR3aa: CASSPGGNQPQHF

v_gene: TRBV12-3/TRBV12-4
abundance: .
len: 13
d_gene: .
j_gene: TRBJ1-2
CDR3nt: TGTGCCAGCAGTTTAAGGGGGGGCTATGGCTACACCTTC
CDR3aa: CASSLRGGYGYTF

v_gene: TRBV6-6
abundance: .
len: 12
d_gene: .
j_gene: TRBJ1-1
CDR3nt: TGTGCCACGGGGAACATGAACACTGAAGCTTTCTTT
CDR3aa: CATGNMNTEAFF

v_gene: TRBV10-1
abundance: .
len: 13
d_gene: .
j_gene: TRBJ2-7
CDR3nt: TGCGCCAGCAGTGAGTCCGGGACTCAAGAGCAGTACTTC
CDR3aa: CASSESGTQEQYF

v_gene: TRBV4-2
abundance: few
len: 16
d_gene: TRBD1
j_gene: TRBJ1-5
CDR3nt: TGTGCCAGCAGCCAGCCGACAGGGGCCAACAATCAGCCCCAGCATTTT
CDR3aa: CASSQPTGANNQPQHF

v_gene: TRBV7-2
abundance: .
len: 14
d_gene: TRBD1
j_gene: TRBJ1-2
CDR3nt: TGTGCCAGCAGCCCGCGGACAGGGAACTATGGCTACACCTTC
CDR3aa: CASSPRTGNYGYTF

v_gene: TRBV5-1
abundance: .
len: 16
d_gene: TRBD1
j_gene: TRBJ1-2
CDR3nt: TGCGCCAGCAGCTCCGTCCTCGATTCAGGGGGCGGAGGCTACACCTTC
CDR3aa: CASSSVLDSGGGGYTF

v_gene: TRBV6-5
abundance: .
len: 13
d_gene: .
j_gene: TRBJ1-1
CDR3nt: TGTGCCAGCAGCCACAAGTTGAACACTGAAGCTTTCTTT
CDR3aa: CASSHKLNTEAFF

v_gene: TRBV9
abundance: few
len: 15
d_gene: TRBD1
j_gene: TRBJ1-2
CDR3nt: TGTGCCAGCAGCGGACAGGGAAGGAACACCTATGGCTACACCTTC
CDR3aa: CASSGQGRNTYGYTF

v_gene: TRBV10-3
abundance: .
len: 14
d_gene: .
j_gene: TRBJ1-5
CDR3nt: TGTGCCATCAGAGCCTCGGGGGGGGATCAGCCCCAGCATTTT
CDR3aa: CAIRASGGDQPQHF

v_gene: TRBV30
abundance: .
len: 14
d_gene: TRBD1
j_gene: TRBJ1-5
CDR3nt: TGTGCCTGGAGTTCGGACAGGGTCGGAAAGCCCCAGCATTTT
CDR3aa: CAWSSDRVGKPQHF

v_gene: TRBV5-6
abundance: .
len: 14
d_gene: TRBD2
j_gene: TRBJ2-7
CDR3nt: TGTGCCAGCAGCTTTTCCGGGGGGACCGACGAGCAGTACTTC
CDR3aa: CASSFSGGTDEQYF

v_gene: TRBV7-7
abundance: .
len: 18
d_gene: TRBD2
j_gene: TRBJ2-2
CDR3nt: TGTGCTAGCAGCTCTAGGACTAGCGGTCTATTTCACACCGGGGAGCTGTTTTTT
CDR3aa: CASSSRTSGLFHTGELFF

v_gene: TRBV6-5
abundance: .
len: 15
d_gene: .
j_gene: TRBJ1-5
CDR3nt: TGTGCCAGCAGTCCTACCGGGCGGGGGATTCAGCCCCAGCATTTT
CDR3aa: CASSPTGRGIQPQHF

v_gene: TRBV3-1/TRBV3-2
abundance: .
len: 13
d_gene: TRBD1
j_gene: TRBJ2-7
CDR3nt: TGTGCCAGCGCCCGGGACAGCCTCTACGAGCAGTACTTC
CDR3aa: CASARDSLYEQYF

v_gene: TRBV5-1
abundance: .
len: 15
d_gene: TRBD1
j_gene: TRBJ1-1
CDR3nt: TGCGCCAGCAGCTTGGGGGACAGGATGGACACTGAAGCTTTCTTT
CDR3aa: CASSLGDRMDTEAFF

v_gene: TRBV4-3
abundance: .
len: 15
d_gene: .
j_gene: TRBJ1-5
CDR3nt: TGCGCCAGCAGCCAAGATGGCGGGGGAGGTCAGCCCCAGCATTTT
CDR3aa: CASSQDGGGGQPQHF

v_gene: TRBV19
abundance: .
len: 13
d_gene: .
j_gene: TRBJ2-7
CDR3nt: TGTGCCAGTAGTATCGACGGAGCCTACGAGCAGTACTTC
CDR3aa: CASSIDGAYEQYF

v_gene: TRBV21-1
abundance: .
len: 13
d_gene: .
j_gene: TRBJ1-2
CDR3nt: TGTGCCAGCAGGTCGACAGGGAACGACGGCTACACCTTC
CDR3aa: CASRSTGNDGYTF

v_gene: TRBV3-1/TRBV3-2
abundance: .
len: 16
d_gene: TRBD2
j_gene: TRBJ2-3
CDR3nt: TGTGCCAGCAGCCTAAAAAGTATCGGGGGGGCAGATACGCAGTATTTT
CDR3aa: CASSLKSIGGADTQYF

v_gene: TRBV30
abundance: .
len: 12
d_gene: TRBD1
j_gene: TRBJ1-4
CDR3nt: TGTGCCTGGGGAGGGACAGGGGAAAAACTGTTTTTT
CDR3aa: CAWGGTGEKLFF

v_gene: TRBV12-3/TRBV12-4
abundance: .
len: 12
d_gene: .
j_gene: TRBJ2-7
CDR3nt: TGTGCCAGCAGTTCCGGGGGATACGAGCAGTACTTC
CDR3aa: CASSSGGYEQYF

v_gene: TRBV18
abundance: .
len: 14
d_gene: .
j_gene: TRBJ2-3
CDR3nt: TGTGCCAGCTCAGCGGGACTGAGCACAGATACGCAGTATTTT
CDR3aa: CASSAGLSTDTQYF

v_gene: TRBV27
abundance: large
len: 13
d_gene: .
j_gene: TRBJ2-7
CDR3nt: TGTGCCAGCAGGTCCCTGGGCGTCTACGAGCAGTACTTC
CDR3aa: CASRSLGVYEQYF

v_gene: TRBV5-1
abundance: .
len: 15
d_gene: TRBD2
j_gene: TRBJ2-5
CDR3nt: TGCGCCAGCAGCTTAACACGGGGGGGACAAGAGACCCAGTACTTC
CDR3aa: CASSLTRGGQETQYF

v_gene: TRBV3-1/TRBV3-2
abundance: few
len: 19
d_gene: .
j_gene: TRBJ2-6
CDR3nt: TGTGCCAGCAGCCAAGACTGGGGCAGTTTCCGCTCTGGGGCCAACGTCCTGACTTTC
CDR3aa: CASSQDWGSFRSGANVLTF

v_gene: TRBV19
abundance: .
len: 16
d_gene: TRBD1
j_gene: TRBJ1-1
CDR3nt: TGTGCCAGTAGTATCCGCCGGACAGGGGTAGGCACTGAAGCTTTCTTT
CDR3aa: CASSIRRTGVGTEAFF

v_gene: TRBV19
abundance: .
len: 13
d_gene: .
j_gene: TRBJ1-1
CDR3nt: TGTGCCAGTAGTACCCAGGGGTTTCAGGAAGCTTTCTTT
CDR3aa: CASSTQGFQEAFF

v_gene: TRBV9
abundance: few
len: 13
d_gene: TRBD1
j_gene: TRBJ1-2
CDR3nt: TGTGCCAGCAGCGTAGAAGGGGGCGTAGGCTACACCTTC
CDR3aa: CASSVEGGVGYTF

v_gene: TRBV7-9
abundance: .
len: 13
d_gene: .
j_gene: TRBJ1-6
CDR3nt: TGTGCCAGCAGCCCTGGGGCCGGTTCACCCCTCCACTTT
CDR3aa: CASSPGAGSPLHF

v_gene: TRBV6-2/TRBV6-3
abundance: .
len: 14
d_gene: .
j_gene: TRBJ1-5
CDR3nt: TGTGCCAGCAGCCTCGCGGGGCCCAATCAGCCCCAGCATTTT
CDR3aa: CASSLAGPNQPQHF

v_gene: TRBV2
abundance: .
len: 18
d_gene: TRBD2
j_gene: TRBJ2-3
CDR3nt: TGTGCCAGCAGTACCCCTGCGGGGGGCCAACCTAGCACAGATACGCAGTATTTT
CDR3aa: CASSTPAGGQPSTDTQYF

v_gene: TRBV2
abundance: .
len: 14
d_gene: .
j_gene: TRBJ1-2
CDR3nt: TGTGCCAGCAGATCAACCTGGGACATCTATGGCTACACCTTC
CDR3aa: CASRSTWDIYGYTF

v_gene: TRBV12-5
abundance: .
len: 14
d_gene: .
j_gene: TRBJ2-2
CDR3nt: TGTGCTAGTGGTTTGGTAGGACACCCCGGGGAGCTGTTTTTT
CDR3aa: CASGLVGHPGELFF

v_gene: TRBV19
abundance: .
len: 13
d_gene: .
j_gene: TRBJ1-1
CDR3nt: TGTGCCATTCGACTGAACCCGAACACTGAAGCTTTCTTT
CDR3aa: CAIRLNPNTEAFF

v_gene: TRBV6-5
abundance: .
len: 15
d_gene: TRBD1
j_gene: TRBJ1-1
CDR3nt: TGTGCCAGCAGTTACAGGACAGGGATGAACACTGAAGCTTTCTTT
CDR3aa: CASSYRTGMNTEAFF

v_gene: TRBV4-2
abundance: .
len: 13
d_gene: .
j_gene: TRBJ2-7
CDR3nt: TGTGCCAGCAGCCAAGACCCAGGGATGGGGCAGTACTTC
CDR3aa: CASSQDPGMGQYF

v_gene: TRBV3-1/TRBV3-2
abundance: .
len: 13
d_gene: .
j_gene: TRBJ1-1
CDR3nt: TGTGCCAGCAGCCAGAAGCGAGCGGTTGAAGCTTTCTTT
CDR3aa: CASSQKRAVEAFF

v_gene: TRBV19
abundance: .
len: 14
d_gene: .
j_gene: TRBJ1-1
CDR3nt: TGTGCCAGTAGTACACAAAGGACAGTTTCTGAAGCTTTCTTT
CDR3aa: CASSTQRTVSEAFF

v_gene: TRBV14
abundance: .
len: 12
d_gene: .
j_gene: TRBJ2-4
CDR3nt: TGTGCCAGCAGCCAAGTCGGGAACAGACTCTACTTC
CDR3aa: CASSQVGNRLYF

v_gene: TRBV6-5
abundance: .
len: 15
d_gene: .
j_gene: TRBJ1-1
CDR3nt: TGTGCCAGCAGACGAACTGGGGGGGCTGGCACTGAAGCTTTCTTT
CDR3aa: CASRRTGGAGTEAFF

v_gene: TRBV5-1
abundance: .
len: 17
d_gene: .
j_gene: TRBJ2-2
CDR3nt: TGCGCCAGCAGCAAACAATCCGGGACAACGAACACCGGGGAGCTGTTTTTT
CDR3aa: CASSKQSGTTNTGELFF

v_gene: TRBV25-1
abundance: .
len: 12
d_gene: .
j_gene: TRBJ2-7
CDR3nt: TGTGCCACCGAGATCGGGTTCCGCGAGCAGTACTTC
CDR3aa: CATEIGFREQYF

v_gene: TRBV25-1
abundance: .
len: 15
d_gene: TRBD1
j_gene: TRBJ2-2
CDR3nt: TGTGCCAGCAGGGGACAGGGATTCATCACCGGGGAGCTGTTTTTT
CDR3aa: CASRGQGFITGELFF

v_gene: TRBV2
abundance: .
len: 16
d_gene: TRBD2
j_gene: TRBJ2-5
CDR3nt: TGTGCCAGCAGTAGAATTGGGACTAGCGGCCAAGAGACCCAGTACTTC
CDR3aa: CASSRIGTSGQETQYF

v_gene: TRBV14
abundance: .
len: 15
d_gene: .
j_gene: TRBJ1-2
CDR3nt: TGTGCCAGCAGCCAAGTCCTGGGGGCCGGCTATGGCTACACCTTC
CDR3aa: CASSQVLGAGYGYTF

v_gene: TRBV9
abundance: once
len: 19
d_gene: TRBD1
j_gene: TRBJ2-7
CDR3nt: TGTGCCAGCAGCGTAGAGGCTTTTTCTGGACAGGGGTCCCGCTACGAGCAGTACTTC
CDR3aa: CASSVEAFSGQGSRYEQYF

v_gene: TRBV19
abundance: .
len: 16
d_gene: TRBD2
j_gene: TRBJ2-7
CDR3nt: TGTGCCAGCTTAGGCTGGACTAGCGGCAAAACCTACGAGCAGTACTTC
CDR3aa: CASLGWTSGKTYEQYF

v_gene: TRBV7-2
abundance: .
len: 14
d_gene: TRBD1
j_gene: TRBJ1-2
CDR3nt: TGTGCCAGCAGCTTGGACAGGGTGGAGGACGGCTACACCTTC
CDR3aa: CASSLDRVEDGYTF

v_gene: TRBV9
abundance: .
len: 14
d_gene: TRBD1
j_gene: TRBJ2-7
CDR3nt: TGTGCCAGCAGCGTTACCGGGACAGGGATCGAGCAGTACTTC
CDR3aa: CASSVTGTGIEQYF

v_gene: TRBV7-9
abundance: .
len: 18
d_gene: TRBD1
j_gene: TRBJ1-6
CDR3nt: TGTGCCAGCAGCTTAATTACAGGGGCGAGCTCCTATAATTCACCCCTCCACTTT
CDR3aa: CASSLITGASSYNSPLHF

v_gene: TRBV29-1
abundance: once
len: 12
d_gene: .
j_gene: TRBJ1-2
CDR3nt: TGCAGCGTTGACAGGGATTACTATGGCTACACCTTC
CDR3aa: CSVDRDYYGYTF

v_gene: TRBV6-2/TRBV6-3
abundance: .
len: 19
d_gene: TRBD2
j_gene: TRBJ2-3
CDR3nt: TGTGCCAGCAGTTACGTGGCGGGGGGGTTCCTGACCCTCACAGATACGCAGTATTTT
CDR3aa: CASSYVAGGFLTLTDTQYF

v_gene: TRBV19
abundance: .
len: 17
d_gene: TRBD1
j_gene: TRBJ1-1
CDR3nt: TGTGCCAGTAGTGTGGGACAGGGGAAGGTGAGGAACACTGAAGCTTTCTTT
CDR3aa: CASSVGQGKVRNTEAFF